Only one count was recorded for the clone carrying this T cell receptor (beta chain). Its specificity is not known. This sample was included in a study of CD4 T cells in relation to SARS-CoV-2 and coronaviruses. Here immunoSEQ multiplex PCR was the method, and the copy in TCRdb shows in-frame clones only, minus some. The sample has more than 25,000 clones, roughly four fifths seen once. Before the COVID-19 pandemic, during about 2011-2019, CD4+ T cells were taken from unexposed donors. Isolation of CD4+ T cells took place after approximately 10 days in culture. V was clipped by 7 bases and J by 6 bases; unmatched bases: 4. Germline V gene lookup returns CDR1 SGHAT and CDR2 FQNNGV. The CDR3 is 13 residues long.

This chain links TRBV11-2 with TRBJ2-7; 12 bases fit TRBD2. The sample comprised CD4+ T cells from PBMCs, cultured in vitro. The sequence was obtained from a human donor in good health. CDR3 protein: CASTPGLAGEQYF. DNA of the CDR3: TGTGCCAGCACCCCGGGACTAGCGGGCGAGCAGTACTTC.